This TCR beta chain is from a study of Ad26.COV2.S vaccination and SARS-CoV-2 variants (dated by TCRdb to the early 2020s). Regarding the research as a whole: Donors in the vaccine arm were drawn from COV1001, a phase I-IIa trial of Ad26.COV2.S in healthy adults that was multicentre, randomized, double-blind and placebo-controlled. Ad26.COV2.S was given intramuscularly at 5x10^10 or 1x10^11 viral particles, as a single shot or as two shots 56 days apart. The TCR-sequenced set comprised approximately 30 samples: about 19 Ad26.COV2.S vaccine recipients, 5 placebo recipients and 8 SARS-CoV-2 convalescent individuals. Investigators remained blinded to trial group allocation during experiments and outcome assessment. Trial participants were randomized into five groups of five: low-dose or high-dose Ad26.COV2.S given once or twice, or placebo on both occasions. Sequencing of the TCRbeta repertoire served to evaluate the specificity and breadth of SARS-CoV-2-reactive T cell receptors following Ad26.COV2.S vaccination. Study-wide conclusions, independent of this receptor: Substantial breadth of spike-specific CD8+ and CD4+ T cell responses was reported after vaccination. Non-spike TCR breadth was comparable between vaccine and placebo recipients, consistent with the vaccine containing only spike. The study lacked the statistical power to compare responses across vaccine doses or regimens. The authors noted that total T cell responses may have been underestimated by the TCR breadth and depth analyses. Spike-specific TCR breadth was higher in Ad26.COV2.S recipients than in placebo recipients (P = 0.0014).

The sample's treatment or condition label, decoded: roughly 20 received Ad26.COV2.S at low or high dose, single or two shots; roughly 5 received placebo; per-sample allocation not given. For vaccine and placebo recipients, repertoires were sequenced using samples collected on day 63 after the first injection. Between 29 July and 7 August 2020, Cohort 1b enrolled fewer than 30 adults aged 18-55 years at one site in Boston, USA. Ad26.COV2.S was a replication-incompetent adenovirus type 26 vector that expressed a prefusion-stabilized SARS-CoV-2 spike protein derived from the original Wuhan strain. CDR1 is given as KGHDR and CDR2 as SFDVKD, both from the germline V gene. V is pared back by 7 bases and J by 0 bases, with 12 bases lying between the germline termini. Including the terminal cysteine and phenylalanine, the CDR3 comprises 15 residues. Just the 45-base CDR3 DNA is kept, in frame starting at base 1.

The immunoSEQ Assay was used to sequence TCRbeta CDR3 regions. After extraction, genomic DNA underwent amplification by bias-controlled multiplex PCR, followed by high-throughput sequencing. The authors processed their data as follows. To quantify the absolute abundance of each unique TCRbeta CDR3 region, sequences were collapsed and filtered. T cell fraction was estimated by normalizing TCRbeta template counts to usable DNA, with usable DNA measured through amplification of reference genes found in all nucleated cells. Repertoire TCRs were annotated as SARS-CoV-2-specific when V gene, CDR3 amino acid sequence and J gene were exactly matched to a known reactive TCR set. The reference SARS-CoV-2 TCR set was obtained from MIRA and was filtered for enrichment in COVID-19-positive ImmuneCODE repertoires, whereby public or cross-reactive TCRs were removed. Using the MIRA antigens, annotated TCRs were further analysed by specific ORF or by position within an ORF. Breadth was defined as annotated unique rearrangements over total unique productive rearrangements; depth was the summed frequency of those rearrangements. Two-sided Wilcoxon rank-sum tests were used to compare TCR breadth between groups. TCRdb re-hosts the immuneACCESS table, in-frame sequences only. Its copies lack some clones; in the studies checked, an unresolved V gene accounts for under half of them, and the cause for the rest is not known. That table gives V, J and clone size, and the DNA gave D and trimming. Within this sample are about 680,000 clones, with roughly nine tenths of them counted one time only. The ten biggest clones cover about 1.5% of the sample.

On this clone itself: Its antigen is not yet known. No quality values exist for individual bases; no much larger clone is one base distant.

This clonotype was sampled from a person aged 18-60 years who received the Ad26.COV2.S COVID-19 vaccine or a placebo. The V gene is TRBV24-1 and the J gene is TRBJ1-5; TRBD1 might be the D gene, on 6 matching bases. This specimen consisted of peripheral blood, obtained in a trial of Ad26.COV2.S vaccine versus placebo. The sequenced DNA is TGTGCCACCAGGGACGGACAGTATAGCAATCAGCCCCAGCATTTT. It encodes CATRDGQYSNQPQHF.